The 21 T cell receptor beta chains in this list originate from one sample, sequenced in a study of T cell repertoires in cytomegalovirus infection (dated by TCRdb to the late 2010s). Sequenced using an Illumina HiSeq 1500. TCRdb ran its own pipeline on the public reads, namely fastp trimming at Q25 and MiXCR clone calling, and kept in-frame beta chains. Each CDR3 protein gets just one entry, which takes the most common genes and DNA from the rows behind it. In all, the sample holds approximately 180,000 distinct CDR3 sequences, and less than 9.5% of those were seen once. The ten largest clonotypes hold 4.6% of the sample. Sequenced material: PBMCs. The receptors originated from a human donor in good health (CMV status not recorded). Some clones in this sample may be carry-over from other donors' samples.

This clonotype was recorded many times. The CDR3 nucleotides read TGTGCCAGCAGTCCACAGGGGGCGGCTAATGAAAAACTGTTTTTT. It is translated as CASSPQGAANEKLFF. The genes are TRBV12-3 or TRBV12-4 and TRBJ1-4; 9 bases match TRBD1. This CDR3 is 15 amino acids long. J lost 3 bases, V lost 5 bases, and 4 bases had no gene match.

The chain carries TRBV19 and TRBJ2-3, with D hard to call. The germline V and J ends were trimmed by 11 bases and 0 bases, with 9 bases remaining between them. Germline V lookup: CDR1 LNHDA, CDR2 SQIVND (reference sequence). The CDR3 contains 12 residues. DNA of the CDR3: TGTGCCGGCTCTCCTAGCACAGATACGCAGTATTTT. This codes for CAGSPSTDTQYF.

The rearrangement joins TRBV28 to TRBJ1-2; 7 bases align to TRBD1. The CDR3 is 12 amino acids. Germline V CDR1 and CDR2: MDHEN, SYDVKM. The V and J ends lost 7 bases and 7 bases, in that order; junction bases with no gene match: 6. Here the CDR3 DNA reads TGTGCCAGCATGGAGGGGGCGCTTGGCTACACCTTC. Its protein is CASMEGALGYTF.

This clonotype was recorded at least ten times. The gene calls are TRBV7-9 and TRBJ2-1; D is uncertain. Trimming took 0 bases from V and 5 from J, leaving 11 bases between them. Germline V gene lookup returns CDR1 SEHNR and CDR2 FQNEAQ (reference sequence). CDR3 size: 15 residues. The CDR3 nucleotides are TGTGCCAGCAGCTTAGCCGGACGAGTACACAATGAGCAGTTCTTC. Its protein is CASSLAGRVHNEQFF.

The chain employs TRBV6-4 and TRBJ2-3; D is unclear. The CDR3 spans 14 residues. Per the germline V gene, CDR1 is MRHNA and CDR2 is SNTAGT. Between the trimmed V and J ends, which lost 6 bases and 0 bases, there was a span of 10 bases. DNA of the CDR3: TGTGCCAGCAGCACCGCCTACAGCACAGATACGCAGTATTTT. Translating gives CASSTAYSTDTQYF.

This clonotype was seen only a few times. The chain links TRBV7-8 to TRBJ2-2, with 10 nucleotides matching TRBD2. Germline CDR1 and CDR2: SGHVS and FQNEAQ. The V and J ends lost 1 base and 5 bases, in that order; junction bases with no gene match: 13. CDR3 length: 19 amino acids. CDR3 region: CASSLGLGLAGVRTGELFF. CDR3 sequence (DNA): TGTGCCAGCAGCTTAGGATTAGGCCTAGCGGGGGTCCGGACCGGGGAGCTGTTTTTT.

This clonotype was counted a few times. The CDR3 DNA follows: TGTGCCATCCCGGGGCCGGACCTCTATGGCTACACCTTC. Translated: CAIPGPDLYGYTF. The chain has TRBV10-3 and TRBJ1-2; possibly TRBD1 for D (5 bases). This CDR3 is 13 amino acids long. The ends were cut back, 8 bases at V and 4 bases at J, with 14 bases in the middle. Germline CDR1 and CDR2: ENHRY and SYGVKD.

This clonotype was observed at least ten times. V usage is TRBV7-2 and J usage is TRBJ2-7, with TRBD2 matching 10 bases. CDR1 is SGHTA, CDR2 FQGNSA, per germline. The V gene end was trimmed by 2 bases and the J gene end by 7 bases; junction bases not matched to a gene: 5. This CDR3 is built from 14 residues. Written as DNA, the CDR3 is TGTGCCAGCAGCTTACAGCGGGGGGGCGGGGAGCAGTACTTC. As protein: CASSLQRGGGEQYF.

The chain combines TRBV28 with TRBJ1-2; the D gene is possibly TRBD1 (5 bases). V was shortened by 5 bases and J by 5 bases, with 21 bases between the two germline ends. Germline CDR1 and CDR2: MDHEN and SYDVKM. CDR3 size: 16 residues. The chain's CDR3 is CASSPPGLSREYGYTF. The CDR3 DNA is TGTGCCAGCAGTCCACCGGGACTTTCTAGGGAATATGGCTACACCTTC.

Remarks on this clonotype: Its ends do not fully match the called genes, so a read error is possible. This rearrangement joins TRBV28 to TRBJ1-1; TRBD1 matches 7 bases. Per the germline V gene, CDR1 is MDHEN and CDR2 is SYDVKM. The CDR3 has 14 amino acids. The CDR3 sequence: CASSVQGDPTEALF. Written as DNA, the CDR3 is TGTGCCAGCAGTGTCCAGGGGGACCCCACTGAAGCTCTCTTT.

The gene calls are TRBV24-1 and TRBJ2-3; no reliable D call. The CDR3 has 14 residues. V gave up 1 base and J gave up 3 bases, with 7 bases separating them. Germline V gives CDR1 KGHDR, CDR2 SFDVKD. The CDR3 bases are TGTGCCACCAGTGATTTTCTCGTTACAGATACGCAGTATTTT. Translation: CATSDFLVTDTQYF.

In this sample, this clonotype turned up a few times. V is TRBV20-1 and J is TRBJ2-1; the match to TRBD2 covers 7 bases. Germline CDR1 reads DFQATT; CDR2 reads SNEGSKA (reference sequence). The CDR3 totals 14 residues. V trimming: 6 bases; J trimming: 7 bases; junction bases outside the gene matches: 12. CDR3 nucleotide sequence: TGCAGTGCCCAACCTCCGGGACTACGAAATGAGCAGTTCTTC. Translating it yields CSAQPPGLRNEQFF.

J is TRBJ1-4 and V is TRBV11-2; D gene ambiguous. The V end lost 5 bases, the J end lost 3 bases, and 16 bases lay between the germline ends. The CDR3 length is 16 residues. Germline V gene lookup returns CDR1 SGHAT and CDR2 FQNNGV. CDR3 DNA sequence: TGTGCCAGCAGCCTCGGCGACGTCAGAGCTAATGAAAAACTGTTTTTT. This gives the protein CASSLGDVRANEKLFF.

This CDR3 reads CASRGRDGNTIYF. The CDR3 nucleotides read TGTGCCAGCCGAGGGAGGGATGGAAACACCATATATTTT. The rearrangement links TRBV27 to TRBJ1-3; unclear D gene. Per germline, CDR1 MNHEY and CDR2 SMNVEV (reference sequence). Trimming removed 8 bases at V and 3 bases at J, with 11 bases between. The CDR3 is made up of 13 amino acids.

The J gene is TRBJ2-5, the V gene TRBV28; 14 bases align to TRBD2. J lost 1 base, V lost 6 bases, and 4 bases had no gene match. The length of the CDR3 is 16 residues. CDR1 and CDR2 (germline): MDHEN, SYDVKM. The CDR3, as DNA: TGTGCCAGCAGGACTAGCGGGAGGGCCGGCCAAGAGACCCAGTACTTC. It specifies CASRTSGRAGQETQYF.

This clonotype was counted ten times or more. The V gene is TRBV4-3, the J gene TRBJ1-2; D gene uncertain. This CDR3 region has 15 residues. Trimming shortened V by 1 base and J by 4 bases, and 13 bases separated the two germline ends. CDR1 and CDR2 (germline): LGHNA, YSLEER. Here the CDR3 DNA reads TGCGCCAGCAGCCAAGGGCAGGACCCGCCCTATGGCTACACCTTC. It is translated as CASSQGQDPPYGYTF.

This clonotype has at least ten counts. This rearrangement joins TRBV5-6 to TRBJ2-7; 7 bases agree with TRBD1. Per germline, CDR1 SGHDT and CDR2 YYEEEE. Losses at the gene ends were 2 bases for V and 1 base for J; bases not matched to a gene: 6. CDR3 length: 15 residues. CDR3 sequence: CASSFVEDRSYEQYF. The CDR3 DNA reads TGTGCCAGCAGCTTTGTGGAGGACAGGTCCTACGAGCAGTACTTC.

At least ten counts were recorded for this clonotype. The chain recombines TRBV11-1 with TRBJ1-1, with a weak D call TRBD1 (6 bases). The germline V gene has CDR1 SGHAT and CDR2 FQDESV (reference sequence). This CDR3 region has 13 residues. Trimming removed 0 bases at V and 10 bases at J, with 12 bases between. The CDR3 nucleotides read TGTGCCAGCAGCTTAGCGCGGGCAGGGGCAGCTTTCTTT. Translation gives CASSLARAGAAFF.

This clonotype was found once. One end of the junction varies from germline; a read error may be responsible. CDR3 coding DNA: TGTGCCAGTAGTATTAGCTTGGCTAGCGGGAGTAATGGGCAGTTCTTC. Its protein product is CASSISLASGSNGQFF. The chain carries TRBV19 and TRBJ2-1, with 10 bases that match TRBD2. Per germline, CDR1 LNHDA and CDR2 SQIVND (reference sequence). This CDR3 comprises 16 residues.

CDR3 residues: CASSAGQANTDTQYF. The CDR3 bases are TGTGCCAGCAGCGCGGGACAGGCAAACACAGATACGCAGTATTTT. V usage is TRBV13 and J usage is TRBJ2-3; 8 nucleotides agree with TRBD1. The germline CDR1 and CDR2 sequences are PRHDT and FYEKMQ (reference sequence). The CDR3 loop spans 15 amino acids. The junction had 6 bases not matched to a gene; V was cut back by 5 bases and J by 2 bases.

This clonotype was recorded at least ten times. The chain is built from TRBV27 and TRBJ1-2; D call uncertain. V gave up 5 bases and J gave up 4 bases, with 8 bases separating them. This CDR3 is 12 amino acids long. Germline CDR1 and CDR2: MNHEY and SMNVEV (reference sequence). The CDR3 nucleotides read TGTGCCAGCAGTCCCGAGGGCTATGGCTACACCTTC. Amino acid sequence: CASSPEGYGYTF.